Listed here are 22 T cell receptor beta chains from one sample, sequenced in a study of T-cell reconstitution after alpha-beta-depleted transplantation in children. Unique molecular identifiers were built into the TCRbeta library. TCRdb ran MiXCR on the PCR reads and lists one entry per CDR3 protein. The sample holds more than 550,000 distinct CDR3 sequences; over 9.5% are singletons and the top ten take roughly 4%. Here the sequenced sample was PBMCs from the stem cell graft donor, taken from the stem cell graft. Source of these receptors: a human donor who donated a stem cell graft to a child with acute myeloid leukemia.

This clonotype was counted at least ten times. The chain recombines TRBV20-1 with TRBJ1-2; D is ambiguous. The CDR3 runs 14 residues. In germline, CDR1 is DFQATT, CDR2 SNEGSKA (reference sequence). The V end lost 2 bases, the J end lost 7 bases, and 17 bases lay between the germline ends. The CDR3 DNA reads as TGCAGTGCTAGAACTTTATCCGGGGTGGGTGGCTACACCTTC. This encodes CSARTLSGVGGYTF.

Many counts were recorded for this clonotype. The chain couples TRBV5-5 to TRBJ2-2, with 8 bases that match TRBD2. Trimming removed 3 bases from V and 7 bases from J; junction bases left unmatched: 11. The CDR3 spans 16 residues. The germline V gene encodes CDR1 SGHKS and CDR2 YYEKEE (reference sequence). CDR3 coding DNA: TGTGCCAGCAGCTGGCGACTAGCGCTTAAGGACGGGGAGCTGTTTTTT. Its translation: CASSWRLALKDGELFF.

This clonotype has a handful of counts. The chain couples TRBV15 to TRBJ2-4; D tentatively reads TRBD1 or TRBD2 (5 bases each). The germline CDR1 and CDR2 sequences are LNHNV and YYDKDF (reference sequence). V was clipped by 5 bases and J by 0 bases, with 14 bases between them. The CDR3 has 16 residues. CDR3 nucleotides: TGTGCCACCAGCTTGATGGGGACGTTAGCCAAAAACATTCAGTACTTC. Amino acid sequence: CATSLMGTLAKNIQYF. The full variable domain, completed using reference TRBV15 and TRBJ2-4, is DAMVIQNPRYQVTQFGKPVTLSCSQTLNHNVMYWYQQKSSQAPKLLFHYYDKDFNNEADTPDNFQSRRPNTSFCFLDIRSPGLGDTAMYLCATSLMGTLAKNIQYFGAGTRLSVL.

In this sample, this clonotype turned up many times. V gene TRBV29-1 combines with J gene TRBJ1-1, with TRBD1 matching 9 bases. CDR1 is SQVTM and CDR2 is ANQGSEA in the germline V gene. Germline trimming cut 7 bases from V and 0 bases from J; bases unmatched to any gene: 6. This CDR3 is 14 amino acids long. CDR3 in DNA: TGCAGCGGCCAACAGGGGGCGATGAACACTGAAGCTTTCTTT. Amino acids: CSGQQGAMNTEAFF.

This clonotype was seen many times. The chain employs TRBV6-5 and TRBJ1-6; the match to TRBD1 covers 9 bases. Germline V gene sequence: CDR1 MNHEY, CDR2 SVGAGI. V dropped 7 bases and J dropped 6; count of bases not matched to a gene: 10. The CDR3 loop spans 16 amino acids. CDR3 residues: CASTRDRVPLNSPLHF. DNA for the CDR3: TGTGCCAGCACCAGGGACAGGGTACCTCTTAATTCACCCCTCCACTTT.

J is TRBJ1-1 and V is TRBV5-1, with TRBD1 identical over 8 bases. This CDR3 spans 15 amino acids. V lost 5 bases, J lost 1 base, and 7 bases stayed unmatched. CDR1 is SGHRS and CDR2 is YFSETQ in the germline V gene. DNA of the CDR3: TGCGCCAGCAGAACCGGACAGGGCTCGAACACTGAAGCTTTCTTT. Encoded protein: CASRTGQGSNTEAFF.

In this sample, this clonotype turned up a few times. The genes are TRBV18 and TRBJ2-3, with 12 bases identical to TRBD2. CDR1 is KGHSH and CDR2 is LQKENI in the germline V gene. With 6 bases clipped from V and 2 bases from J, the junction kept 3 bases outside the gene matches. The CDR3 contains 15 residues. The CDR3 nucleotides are TGTGCCAGCTCGCGGACTAGCGGGACCACAGATACGCAGTATTTT. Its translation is CASSRTSGTTDTQYF.

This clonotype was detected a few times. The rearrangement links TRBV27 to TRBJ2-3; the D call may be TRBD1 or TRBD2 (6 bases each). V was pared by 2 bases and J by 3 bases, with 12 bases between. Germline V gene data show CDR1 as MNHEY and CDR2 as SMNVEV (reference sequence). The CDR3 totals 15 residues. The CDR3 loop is CASSLGGHETDTQYF. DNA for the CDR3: TGTGCCAGCAGTTTAGGGGGGCACGAGACAGATACGCAGTATTTT.

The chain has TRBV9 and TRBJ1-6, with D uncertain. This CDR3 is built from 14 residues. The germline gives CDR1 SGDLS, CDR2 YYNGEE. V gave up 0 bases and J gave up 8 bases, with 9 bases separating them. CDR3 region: CASSVGSRDSPLHF. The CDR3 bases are TGTGCCAGCAGCGTAGGATCGAGGGATTCACCCCTCCACTTT.

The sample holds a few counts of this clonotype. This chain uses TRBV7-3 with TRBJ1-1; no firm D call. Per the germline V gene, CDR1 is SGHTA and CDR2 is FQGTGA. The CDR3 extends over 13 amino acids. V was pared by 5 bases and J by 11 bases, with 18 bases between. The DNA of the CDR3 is TGTGCCAGCAGCCCGACTGGGTGGCCTGGGGCTTTCTTT. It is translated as CASSPTGWPGAFF.

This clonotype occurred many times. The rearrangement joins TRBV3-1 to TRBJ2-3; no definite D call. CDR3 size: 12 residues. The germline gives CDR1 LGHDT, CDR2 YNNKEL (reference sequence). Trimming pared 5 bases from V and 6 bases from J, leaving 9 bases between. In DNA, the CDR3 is TGTGCCAGCAGCTTTTGGACCGATACGCAGTATTTT. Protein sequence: CASSFWTDTQYF.

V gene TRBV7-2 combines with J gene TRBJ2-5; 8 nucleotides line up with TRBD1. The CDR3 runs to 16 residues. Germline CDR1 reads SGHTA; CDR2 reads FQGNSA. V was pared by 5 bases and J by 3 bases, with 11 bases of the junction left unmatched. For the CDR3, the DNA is TGTGCCAGCAGCCGACAGGGGATCTCCCCCAAAGAGACCCAGTACTTC. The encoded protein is CASSRQGISPKETQYF.

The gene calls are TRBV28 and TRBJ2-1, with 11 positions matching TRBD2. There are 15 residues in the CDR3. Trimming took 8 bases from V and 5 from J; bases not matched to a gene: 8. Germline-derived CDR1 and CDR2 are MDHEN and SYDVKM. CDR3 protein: CASVSASGGNNEQFF. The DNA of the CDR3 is TGTGCCAGCGTATCGGCTAGCGGGGGGAACAATGAGCAGTTCTTC.

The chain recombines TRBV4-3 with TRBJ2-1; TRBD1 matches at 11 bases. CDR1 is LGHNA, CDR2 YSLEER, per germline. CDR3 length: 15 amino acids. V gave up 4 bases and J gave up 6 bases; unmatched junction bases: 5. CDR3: CASSPGTGGPNEQFF. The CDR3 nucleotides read TGCGCCAGCAGCCCCGGGACAGGGGGGCCCAATGAGCAGTTCTTC.

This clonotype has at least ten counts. CDR3 nucleotides: TGTGCCAGCTCACCCCTCTCGGGACTAGCCGTCGATGAGCAGTTCTTC. Protein sequence: CASSPLSGLAVDEQFF. The chain combines TRBV18 with TRBJ2-1; 9 nucleotides line up with TRBD2. Losses at the gene ends were 3 bases for V and 8 bases for J; bases not matched to a gene: 11. This CDR3 contains 16 residues. Per the germline V gene, CDR1 is KGHSH and CDR2 is LQKENI.

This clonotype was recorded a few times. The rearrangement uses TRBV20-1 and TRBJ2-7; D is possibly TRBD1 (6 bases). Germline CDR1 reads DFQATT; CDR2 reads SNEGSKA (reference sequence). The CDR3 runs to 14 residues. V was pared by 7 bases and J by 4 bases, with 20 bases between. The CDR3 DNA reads TGCAGTGTCCGCAGGGGATATGAGTTATACGAGCAGTACTTC. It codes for CSVRRGYELYEQYF.

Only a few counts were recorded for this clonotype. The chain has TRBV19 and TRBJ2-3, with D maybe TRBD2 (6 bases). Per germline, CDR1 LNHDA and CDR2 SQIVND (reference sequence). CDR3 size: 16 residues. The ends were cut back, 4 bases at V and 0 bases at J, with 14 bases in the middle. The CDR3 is CASSKGVGTSTDTQYF. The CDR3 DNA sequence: TGTGCCAGTAGTAAGGGCGTTGGGACTAGCACAGATACGCAGTATTTT.

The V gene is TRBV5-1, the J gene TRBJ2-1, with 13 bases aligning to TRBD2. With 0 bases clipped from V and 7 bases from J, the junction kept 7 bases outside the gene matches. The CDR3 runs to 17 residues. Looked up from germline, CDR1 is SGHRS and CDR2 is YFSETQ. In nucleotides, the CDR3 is TGCGCCAGCAGCTTGGGCCTACTAGCGGGAGGGAGGAATGAGCAGTTCTTC. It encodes CASSLGLLAGGRNEQFF.

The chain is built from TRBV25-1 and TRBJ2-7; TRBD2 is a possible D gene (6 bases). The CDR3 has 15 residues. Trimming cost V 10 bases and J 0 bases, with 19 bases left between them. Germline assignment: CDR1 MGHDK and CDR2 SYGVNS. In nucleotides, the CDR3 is TGTGCCATGGGTACGGGACTCCTCTTCTCCTACGAGCAGTACTTC. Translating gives CAMGTGLLFSYEQYF.

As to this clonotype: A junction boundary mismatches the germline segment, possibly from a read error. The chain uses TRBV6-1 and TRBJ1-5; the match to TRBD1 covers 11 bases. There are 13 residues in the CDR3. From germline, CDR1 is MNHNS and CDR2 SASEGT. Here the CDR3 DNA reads TGTGCCAGCAGGCAAGGACAGGGGGCGGATCAGTGTTTT. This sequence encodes CASRQGQGADQCF.

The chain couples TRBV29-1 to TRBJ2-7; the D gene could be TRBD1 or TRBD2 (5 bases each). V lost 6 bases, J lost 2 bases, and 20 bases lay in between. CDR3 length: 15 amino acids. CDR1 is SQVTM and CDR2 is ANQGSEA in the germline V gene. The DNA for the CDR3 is TGCAGCGTCCACCGGGGCCAATCACACCCCTACGAGCAGTACTTC. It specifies CSVHRGQSHPYEQYF.

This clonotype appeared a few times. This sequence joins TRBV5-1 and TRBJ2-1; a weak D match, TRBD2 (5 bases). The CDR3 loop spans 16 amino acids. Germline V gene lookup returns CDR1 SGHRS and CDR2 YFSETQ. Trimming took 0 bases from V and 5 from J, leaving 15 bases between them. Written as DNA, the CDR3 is TGCGCCAGCAGCTTGGAAAACGGCCGGGAAAACAATGAGCAGTTCTTC. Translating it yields CASSLENGRENNEQFF.